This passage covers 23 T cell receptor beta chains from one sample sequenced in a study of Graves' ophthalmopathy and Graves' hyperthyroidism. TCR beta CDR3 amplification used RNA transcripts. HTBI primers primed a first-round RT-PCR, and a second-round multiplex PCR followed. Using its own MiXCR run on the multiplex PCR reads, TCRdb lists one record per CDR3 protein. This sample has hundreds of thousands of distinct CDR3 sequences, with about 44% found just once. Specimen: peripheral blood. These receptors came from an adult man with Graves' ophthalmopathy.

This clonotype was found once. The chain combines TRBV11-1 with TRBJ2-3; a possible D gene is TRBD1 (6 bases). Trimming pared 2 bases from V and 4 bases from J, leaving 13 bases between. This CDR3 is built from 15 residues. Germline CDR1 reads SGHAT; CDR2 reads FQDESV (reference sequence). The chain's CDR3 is CASSLQGPSADTQYF. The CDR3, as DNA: TGTGCCAGCAGCTTACAGGGGCCCAGTGCAGATACGCAGTATTTT.

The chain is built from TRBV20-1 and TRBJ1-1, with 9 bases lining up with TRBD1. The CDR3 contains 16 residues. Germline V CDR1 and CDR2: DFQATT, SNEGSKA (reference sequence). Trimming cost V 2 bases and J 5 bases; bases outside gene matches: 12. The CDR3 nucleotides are TGCAGTGCTAGACCATCGTACAGGGGGCGGGGGACTGAAGCTTTCTTT. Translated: CSARPSYRGRGTEAFF.

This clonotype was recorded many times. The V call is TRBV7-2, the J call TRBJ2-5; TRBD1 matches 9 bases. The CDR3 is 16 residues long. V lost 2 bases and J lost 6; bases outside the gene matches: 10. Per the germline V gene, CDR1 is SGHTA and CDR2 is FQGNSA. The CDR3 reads CASSLSGTGSVQTQYF. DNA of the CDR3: TGTGCCAGCAGCTTATCCGGGACAGGGTCGGTGCAGACCCAGTACTTC.

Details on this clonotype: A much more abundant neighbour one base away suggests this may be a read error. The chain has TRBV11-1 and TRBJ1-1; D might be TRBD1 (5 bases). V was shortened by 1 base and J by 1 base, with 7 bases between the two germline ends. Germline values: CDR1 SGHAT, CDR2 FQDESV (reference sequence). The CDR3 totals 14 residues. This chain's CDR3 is CASSLEGQNTEAFF. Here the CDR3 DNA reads TGTGCCAGCAGCTTAGAGGGGCAGAACACTGAAGCTTTCTTT.

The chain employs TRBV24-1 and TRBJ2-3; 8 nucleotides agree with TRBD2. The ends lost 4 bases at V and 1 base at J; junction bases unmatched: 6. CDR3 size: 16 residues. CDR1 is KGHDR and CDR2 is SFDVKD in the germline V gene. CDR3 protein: CATSDLSGKGTDTQYF. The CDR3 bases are TGTGCCACCAGTGACCTTAGCGGGAAGGGCACAGATACGCAGTATTTT.

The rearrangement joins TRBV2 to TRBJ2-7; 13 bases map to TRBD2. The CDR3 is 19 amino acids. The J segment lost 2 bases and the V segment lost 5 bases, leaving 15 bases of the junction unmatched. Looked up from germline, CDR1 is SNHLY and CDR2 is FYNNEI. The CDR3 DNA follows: TGTGCCAGCAGTTACTCGACTCATGGGACTAGCGGGGCCCCCTACGAGCAGTACTTC. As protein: CASSYSTHGTSGAPYEQYF.

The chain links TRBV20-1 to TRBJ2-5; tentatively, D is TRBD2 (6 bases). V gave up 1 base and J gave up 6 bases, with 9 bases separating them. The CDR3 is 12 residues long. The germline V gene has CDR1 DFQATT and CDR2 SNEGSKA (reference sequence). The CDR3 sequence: CSARGREQTQYF. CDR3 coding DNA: TGCAGTGCTAGAGGGAGGGAACAGACCCAGTACTTC.

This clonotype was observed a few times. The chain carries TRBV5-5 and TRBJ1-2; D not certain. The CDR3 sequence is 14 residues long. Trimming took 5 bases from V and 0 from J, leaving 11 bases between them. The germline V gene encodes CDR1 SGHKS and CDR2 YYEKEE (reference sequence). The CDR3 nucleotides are TGTGCCAGCAGTCTACTCGGGACTAACTATGGCTACACCTTC. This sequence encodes CASSLLGTNYGYTF.

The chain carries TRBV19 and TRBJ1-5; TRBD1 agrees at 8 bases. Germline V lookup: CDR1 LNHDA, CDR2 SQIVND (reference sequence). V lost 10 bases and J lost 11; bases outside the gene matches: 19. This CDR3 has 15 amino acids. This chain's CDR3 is CATQRRTGPRSAQHF. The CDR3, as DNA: TGTGCCACCCAACGACGGACAGGGCCTCGCTCAGCCCAGCATTTT.

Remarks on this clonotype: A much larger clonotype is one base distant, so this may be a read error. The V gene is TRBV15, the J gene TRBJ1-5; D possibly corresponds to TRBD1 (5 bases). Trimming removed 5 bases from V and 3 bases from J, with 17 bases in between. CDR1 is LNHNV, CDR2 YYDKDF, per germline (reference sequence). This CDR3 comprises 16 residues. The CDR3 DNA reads TGTGCCACCAGCGGCATTGGCTGGGGGATCAATCAGCCCCAGCATTTT. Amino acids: CATSGIGWGINQPQHF.

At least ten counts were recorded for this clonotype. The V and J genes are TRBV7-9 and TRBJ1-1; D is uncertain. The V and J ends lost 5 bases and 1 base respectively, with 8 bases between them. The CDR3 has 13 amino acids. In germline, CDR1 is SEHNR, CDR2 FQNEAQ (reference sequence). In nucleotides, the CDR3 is TGTGCCAGCAGCATCGACTGGAACACTGAAGCTTTCTTT. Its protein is CASSIDWNTEAFF. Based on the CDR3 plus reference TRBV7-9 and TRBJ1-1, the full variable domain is DTGVSQNPRHKITKRGQNVTFRCDPISEHNRLYWYRQTLGQGPEFLTYFQNEAQLEKSRLLSDRFSAERPKGSFSTLEIQRTEQGDSAMYLCASSIDWNTEAFFGQGTRLTVV.

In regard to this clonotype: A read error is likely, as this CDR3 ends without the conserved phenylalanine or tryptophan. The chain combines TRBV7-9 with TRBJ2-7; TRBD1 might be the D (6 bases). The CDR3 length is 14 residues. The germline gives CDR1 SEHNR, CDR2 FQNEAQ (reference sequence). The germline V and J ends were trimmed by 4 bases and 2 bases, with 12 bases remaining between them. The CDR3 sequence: CASSSHPGAYEQYL. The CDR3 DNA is TGTGCCAGCAGCTCCCACCCAGGGGCCTACGAGCAGTACCTC.

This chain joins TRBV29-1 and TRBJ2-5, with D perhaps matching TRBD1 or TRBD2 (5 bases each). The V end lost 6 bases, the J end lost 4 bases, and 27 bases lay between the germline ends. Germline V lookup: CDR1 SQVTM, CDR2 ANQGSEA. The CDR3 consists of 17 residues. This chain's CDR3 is CSVLDDNTGTLGETQYF. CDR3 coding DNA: TGCAGCGTACTGGACGATAACACCGGGACGTTGGGAGAGACCCAGTACTTC.

In DNA, the CDR3 is TGTGCCAGCAGCCAGGGTAAGGCCTACGAGCAGTACTTC. Translation gives CASSQGKAYEQYF. The rearrangement joins TRBV9 to TRBJ2-7, with D possibly being TRBD1 (5 bases). Germline loops: CDR1 SGDLS, CDR2 YYNGEE. CDR3 length equals 13 residues. Trimming pared 4 bases from V and 2 bases from J, leaving 10 bases between.

The DNA for the CDR3 is TGCAGCGTTGTGCGACAGAGAACAACGTTTACCCAGTACTTC. It specifies CSVVRQRTTFTQYF. The V gene is TRBV29-1, the J gene TRBJ2-5, with TRBD1 as a possible D gene (5 bases). CDR1 SQVTM and CDR2 ANQGSEA come from the germline V gene. The length of the CDR3 is 14 residues. V was cut by 4 bases and J by 8 bases, with 20 bases left in between.

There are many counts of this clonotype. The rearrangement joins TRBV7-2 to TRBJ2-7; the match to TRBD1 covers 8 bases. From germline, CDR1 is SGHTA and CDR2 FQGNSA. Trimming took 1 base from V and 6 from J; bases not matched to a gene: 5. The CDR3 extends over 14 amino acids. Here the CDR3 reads CASSLDGQGGEQYF. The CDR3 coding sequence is TGTGCCAGCAGCTTAGACGGACAGGGTGGCGAGCAGTACTTC.

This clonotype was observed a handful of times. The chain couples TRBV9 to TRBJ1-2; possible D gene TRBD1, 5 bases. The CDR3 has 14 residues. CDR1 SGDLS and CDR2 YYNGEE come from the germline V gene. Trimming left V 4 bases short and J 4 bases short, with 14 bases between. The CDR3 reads CASSQSSQGYGYTF. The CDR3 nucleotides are TGTGCCAGCAGCCAATCGAGCCAGGGCTATGGCTACACCTTC.

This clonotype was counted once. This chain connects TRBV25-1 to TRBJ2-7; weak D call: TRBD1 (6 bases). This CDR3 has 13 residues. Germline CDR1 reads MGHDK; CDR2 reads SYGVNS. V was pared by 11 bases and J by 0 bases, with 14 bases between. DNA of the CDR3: TGTGCCTGGCAACAGGGCGTCTCCTACGAGCAGTACTTC. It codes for CAWQQGVSYEQYF.

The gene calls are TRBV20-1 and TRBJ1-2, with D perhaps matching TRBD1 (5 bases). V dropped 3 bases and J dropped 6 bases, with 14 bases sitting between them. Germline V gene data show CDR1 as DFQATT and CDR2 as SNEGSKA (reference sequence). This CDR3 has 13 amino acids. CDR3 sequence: CSASGTLVDGYTF. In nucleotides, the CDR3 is TGCAGTGCTAGCGGGACCCTAGTGGATGGCTACACCTTC.

CDR3 sequence: CASSMEGSGNQPQHF. The CDR3 nucleotides read TGTGCCAGTAGTATGGAGGGGTCAGGCAATCAGCCCCAGCATTTT. The V gene is TRBV19, the J gene TRBJ1-5; D might be TRBD1 (5 bases). The ends were cut back, 3 bases at V and 2 bases at J, with 11 bases in the middle. This CDR3 contains 15 residues. Germline lookup yields CDR1 LNHDA and CDR2 SQIVND (reference sequence).

The CDR3 sequence: CASGPSTGELFF. The CDR3 DNA follows: TGTGCTAGTGGCCCAAGCACCGGGGAGCTGTTTTTT. The V and J genes are TRBV12-5 and TRBJ2-2; D is ambiguous. The V and J ends lost 6 bases and 4 bases respectively, with 6 bases between them. Germline loops: CDR1 LGHNT, CDR2 FRNRAP. This CDR3 has 12 amino acids.

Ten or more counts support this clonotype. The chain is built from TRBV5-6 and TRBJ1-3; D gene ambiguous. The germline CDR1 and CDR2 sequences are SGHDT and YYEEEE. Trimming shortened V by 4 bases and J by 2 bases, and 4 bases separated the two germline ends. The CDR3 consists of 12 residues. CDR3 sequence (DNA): TGTGCCAGCAGCCACCCTGGAAACACCATATATTTT. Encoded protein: CASSHPGNTIYF.

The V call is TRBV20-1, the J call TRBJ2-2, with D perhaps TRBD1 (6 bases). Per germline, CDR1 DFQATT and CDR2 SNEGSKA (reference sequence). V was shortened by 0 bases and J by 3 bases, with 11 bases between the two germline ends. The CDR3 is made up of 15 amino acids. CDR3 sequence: CSAREVQGYTGELFF. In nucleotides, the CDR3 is TGCAGTGCTAGAGAGGTACAGGGCTACACCGGGGAGCTGTTTTTT.